This is a list of T cell receptor beta chains from one sample in a study of blood T cells in healthy people across ages. TCRdb re-called the 5' RACE reads through MiXCR, storing one row per CDR3 protein. The data show fewer than 2,000,000 distinct CDR3 sequences, roughly 32% seen once. The sequenced sample consisted of blood. Receptors were obtained from a woman in her thirties in good health. The CDR3 runs from the conserved cysteine through the conserved F or W. A D gene is named only where the DNA matches it firmly. Clone sizes are given selectively: once, few, many, or a class where the clone is expanded.

size	length	D	V	J	DNA	CDR3
many	12	NA	TRBV3-1	TRBJ2-3	TGTGCCAGCAGCCAAGTGTCAGATACGCAGTATTTT	CASSQVSDTQYF
NA	16	TRBD2	TRBV20-1	TRBJ2-1	TGCAGTGCTAGAGCGGGACTAGCGGGGGGGCTATATGAGCAGTTCTTC	CSARAGLAGGLYEQFF
few	13	NA	TRBV28	TRBJ1-2	TGTGCCAGCGGAAGGGCGGCTAACTATGGCTACACCTTC	CASGRAANYGYTF
few	15	TRBD2	TRBV2	TRBJ2-1	TGTGCCAGCAGTCCCGGGACTAGGGACCTAAACGAGCAGTTCTTC	CASSPGTRDLNEQFF
NA	14	NA	TRBV3-1	TRBJ1-1	TGTGCCAGCAGCCAAGATCGTCGAGGAGCTGAAGCTTTCTTT	CASSQDRRGAEAFF
many	15	NA	TRBV20-1	TRBJ2-7	TGCAGTGCTAGAGTCCCGGGGCGGAAGGGGTACGAGCAGTACTTC	CSARVPGRKGYEQYF
NA	17	TRBD2	TRBV12-3/TRBV12-4	TRBJ2-1	TGTGCCAGCAGTTTATATTGGGCGGGAGCCTTTTCCAATGAGCAGTTCTTC	CASSLYWAGAFSNEQFF
NA	14	NA	TRBV15	TRBJ2-1	TGTGCCACCAGCAGATCTCGGGGGGCAGATGAGCAGTTCTTC	CATSRSRGADEQFF
NA	17	TRBD1	TRBV20-1	TRBJ1-5	TGCAGTGCTAGAGATAAAAGGACAGGTAATAGCAATCAGCCCCAGCATTTT	CSARDKRTGNSNQPQHF
few	14	NA	TRBV27	TRBJ2-1	TGTGCCAGCAGTTCCGGGACCTTAATCTATGAGCAGTTCTTC	CASSSGTLIYEQFF
NA	14	TRBD1	TRBV27	TRBJ2-7	TGTGCCAGCAGTTTATCAGGGACAGCCCACGAGCAGTACTTC	CASSLSGTAHEQYF
NA	14	NA	TRBV19	TRBJ1-5	TGTGCCAGTAGTATCCAGGGTGGCAATCAGCCCCAGCATTTT	CASSIQGGNQPQHF
NA	13	NA	TRBV18	TRBJ2-5	TGTGCCAGCTCACCGCCGATAAAAGAGACCCAGTACTTC	CASSPPIKETQYF
few	15	NA	TRBV3-1	TRBJ1-4	TGTGCCAGCTCGTCTGCGGGGGGCTCAAGCGAAAAACTGTTTTTT	CASSSAGGSSEKLFF
NA	15	NA	TRBV11-2	TRBJ2-5	TGTACCAGCAGCTCCTTGGCAGGGGACCAAGAGACCCAGTACTTC	CTSSSLAGDQETQYF
NA	16	TRBD2	TRBV7-2	TRBJ2-1	TGTGCCAGCAGCTCACGGACTAGCGAGAGCTACAATGAGCAGTTCTTC	CASSSRTSESYNEQFF
NA	20	TRBD2	TRBV10-3	TRBJ2-5	TGTGCCATCAGTGAGTCCGGGGAGACTAGCGGGAGAAAGTACCAAGAGACCCAGTACTTC	CAISESGETSGRKYQETQYF
few	14	NA	TRBV6-2/TRBV6-3	TRBJ1-5	TGTGCCAGCAGTGACAGTCCCGGGTCCCTGGGCCAGCATTTT	CASSDSPGSLGQHF
NA	13	NA	TRBV10-3	TRBJ2-5	TGTGCCATCAGTGAAGGAGTAAGTGAGACCCAGTACTTC	CAISEGVSETQYF
many	14	TRBD1	TRBV5-1	TRBJ1-2	TGCGCCAGCAGCCCGGGACAGGGTGAATATGGCTACACCTTC	CASSPGQGEYGYTF
few	14	NA	TRBV27	TRBJ1-1	TGTGCCAGCAGTTTTCAGGGTAGCTCCACTGAAGCTTTCTTT	CASSFQGSSTEAFF
NA	15	NA	TRBV6-1	TRBJ1-2	TGTGCCAGCAGTGAAGCGCTCGGTCTCGACTATGGCTACACCTTC	CASSEALGLDYGYTF
many	13	NA	TRBV3-1	TRBJ2-5	TGTGCCAGCAGCCAAAACTATCAGGAGACCCAGTACTTC	CASSQNYQETQYF
NA	12	NA	TRBV29-1	TRBJ1-2	TGCAGCGTCGAAGGGGCAGTCTATGGCTACACCTTC	CSVEGAVYGYTF
few	15	TRBD2	TRBV13	TRBJ2-1	TGTGCCAGCACGCCCCCACTAGCGTTCAACAATGAGCAGTTCTTC	CASTPPLAFNNEQFF
few	16	TRBD1	TRBV7-2	TRBJ1-2	TGTGCCAGCAGCTTAGCGTCCGGGACAGTGCCCTCCGGCTACACCTTC	CASSLASGTVPSGYTF
NA	15	NA	TRBV27	TRBJ1-6	TGTGCCGGCAGTGATCGGAGCTCCTATAATTCACCCCTCCACTTT	CAGSDRSSYNSPLHF
NA	18	NA	TRBV28	TRBJ2-1	TGTGCCAGCAGTTTTAAGGCGGGAAACCCCCACTCCTACAATGAGCAGTTCTTC	CASSFKAGNPHSYNEQFF
few	15	TRBD2	TRBV5-6	TRBJ2-1	TGTGCCAGCAGCCACCAGCGGGAGAGTTACAATGAGCAGTTCTTC	CASSHQRESYNEQFF
once	14	NA	TRBV6-1	TRBJ2-3	TGTGCCAGCAGTGAGAGACTAGGGAGGGATACGCAGTATTTT	CASSERLGRDTQYF
NA	11	NA	TRBV7-9	TRBJ1-2	TGTGCCAGCACCGGTCCCTATGGCTACACCTTC	CASTGPYGYTF
few	13	TRBD2	TRBV7-2	TRBJ2-5	TGTGCCAGCGGGATAGCGGGAACCGCTCGAAAGTACTTC	CASGIAGTARKYF